The 26 T cell receptor beta chains below come from one sample, sequenced in a study of response to subunit inactivated influenza vaccine. MiXCR was run by TCRdb on the RT-PCR reads, yielding one entry per CDR3 protein. The sample has some 520,000 distinct CDR3 sequences, approximately 15% seen once; the top ten hold 3%. The starting material was CD4+ T cells sorted from PBMCs, obtained less than 30 months after vaccination. The receptors here all came from a man aged 50 to 75 who received an inactivated influenza vaccine.

The V gene is TRBV15, the J gene TRBJ2-7; maybe TRBD1 (5 bases). V lost 8 bases and J lost 2, with 13 bases in between. CDR3 length: 13 residues. Germline CDR1 and CDR2: LNHNV and YYDKDF (reference sequence). CDR3 nucleotide sequence: TGTGCCACCGCCGTTGGCAGGGCCTACGAGCAGTACTTC. Translating it yields CATAVGRAYEQYF.

The chain recombines TRBV20-1 with TRBJ2-7, with TRBD2 matching 7 bases. J lost 0 bases, V lost 6 bases, and 8 bases had no gene match. The CDR3 has 14 amino acids. CDR1 is DFQATT and CDR2 is SNEGSKA in the germline V gene (reference sequence). This CDR3 reads CSAQSGIGSYEQYF. In DNA, the CDR3 is TGCAGTGCGCAGAGCGGGATAGGCTCCTACGAGCAGTACTTC.

In its sample, this clonotype was seen a few times. The J gene is TRBJ1-1, the V gene TRBV7-2, with a tentative D call TRBD1 (5 bases). The CDR3 totals 12 residues. Germline V gives CDR1 SGHTA, CDR2 FQGNSA. V was cut by 5 bases and J by 8 bases, with 12 bases left in between. CDR3 sequence reads: CASSLRNREAFF. In nucleotides, the CDR3 is TGTGCCAGCAGCCTTAGGAACAGGGAAGCTTTCTTT. The whole variable domain, remainder taken from reference TRBV7-2 and TRBJ1-1, is GAGVSQSPSNKVTEKGKDVELRCDPISGHTALYWYRQSLGQGLEFLIYFQGNSAPDKSGLPSDRFSAERTGGSVSTLTIQRTQQEDSAVYLCASSLRNREAFFGQGTRLTVV.

This clonotype was found a few times. The chain carries TRBV29-1 and TRBJ1-1; D is ambiguous. This CDR3 comprises 12 residues. The ends were cut back, 7 bases at V and 3 bases at J, with 12 bases in the middle. CDR1 is SQVTM and CDR2 is ANQGSEA in the germline V gene. The CDR3 nucleotides are TGCAGCGCCAAAATGAGGGACACTGAAGCTTTCTTT. This gives the protein CSAKMRDTEAFF.

This rearrangement joins TRBV4-2 to TRBJ1-2; D is unclear. The CDR3 totals 14 residues. Trimming pared 0 bases from V and 7 bases from J, leaving 12 bases between. Germline V lookup: CDR1 LGHNA, CDR2 YNFKEQ. CDR3 loop: CASSQDDLRGGYTF. CDR3 coding DNA: TGTGCCAGCAGCCAAGACGACCTCCGGGGTGGCTACACCTTC.

This clonotype was picked up a small number of times. The J gene is TRBJ1-1, the V gene TRBV30; tentative D call: TRBD1 (6 bases). V lost 0 bases and J lost 7, with 18 bases in between. This CDR3 has 15 residues. Germline V gene sequence: CDR1 GTSNPN, CDR2 SVGIG (reference sequence). The DNA for the CDR3 is TGTGCCTGGAGTGTACCGCCAGGGGAAACAAGTGAAGCTTTCTTT. Translation: CAWSVPPGETSEAFF. The full variable domain, its missing parts supplied by reference TRBV30 and TRBJ1-1, is SQTIHQWPATLVQPVGSPLSLECTVEGTSNPNLYWYRQAAGRGLQLLFYSVGIGQISSEVPQNLSASRPQDRQFILSSKKLLLSDSGFYLCAWSVPPGETSEAFFGQGTRLTVV.

This clonotype occurred a few times. The genes are TRBV13 and TRBJ2-3; 7 bases line up with TRBD1. The length of the CDR3 is 16 residues. The V segment lost 2 bases and the J segment 0 bases; nucleotides outside the gene matches: 5. CDR1 is PRHDT and CDR2 is FYEKMQ in the germline V gene (reference sequence). In DNA form, the CDR3 reads TGTGCCAGCAGCTTAAACAGGGGAATGAGCACAGATACGCAGTATTTT. As protein: CASSLNRGMSTDTQYF.

The rearrangement links TRBV10-3 to TRBJ2-7; D may be TRBD1 (6 bases). Germline V gene lookup returns CDR1 ENHRY and CDR2 SYGVKD. Trimming removed 3 bases at V and 6 bases at J, with 15 bases between. The CDR3 is 14 residues long. The CDR3 reads CAISDRGAVVEQYF. Here the CDR3 DNA reads TGTGCCATCAGTGACAGGGGCGCCGTCGTCGAGCAGTACTTC.

This clonotype turned up a few times. The V gene is TRBV6-2 or TRBV6-3, the J gene TRBJ2-1, with D perhaps given as TRBD1 or TRBD2 (5 bases each). V shed 7 bases and J shed 12 bases, with 19 bases lying between them. Germline-derived CDR1 and CDR2 are MNHEY and SVGEGT. This CDR3 has 13 amino acids. The CDR3 nucleotides read TGTGCCAGCACCAACGGGGCGCGAGTAGGGCAGTTCTTC. It codes for CASTNGARVGQFF.

The CDR3 DNA follows: TGCAGCGTCCGCAACCAGGGAGGCTATGGCTACACCTTC. Amino acids: CSVRNQGGYGYTF. The rearrangement links TRBV29-1 to TRBJ1-2, with a weak D call TRBD1 (5 bases). From germline, CDR1 is SQVTM and CDR2 ANQGSEA. This CDR3 spans 13 amino acids. Trimming took off 6 bases at V and 4 bases at J, with 15 bases between the two ends.

V gene TRBV20-1 combines with J gene TRBJ2-3, with D unclear. The germline CDR1 and CDR2 sequences are DFQATT and SNEGSKA (reference sequence). The CDR3 has 14 amino acids. The ends were cut back, 2 bases at V and 5 bases at J, with 14 bases in the middle. The CDR3 DNA reads as TGCAGTGCTAGACTTCATCCCGGCGGAGATACGCAGTATTTT. It specifies CSARLHPGGDTQYF.

This chain uses TRBV20-1 with TRBJ2-7, with 9 nucleotides matching TRBD1. V was clipped by 3 bases and J by 4 bases; unmatched bases: 7. Per germline, CDR1 DFQATT and CDR2 SNEGSKA (reference sequence). The CDR3 runs to 14 residues. The CDR3: CSARDRGFGYEQYF. For the CDR3, the DNA is TGCAGTGCTAGGGACAGGGGCTTTGGGTACGAGCAGTACTTC.

This clonotype showed up just a few times. V and J are TRBV18 and TRBJ1-2; D gene uncertain. The CDR3 loop spans 13 amino acids. The germline V gene encodes CDR1 KGHSH and CDR2 LQKENI. V lost 3 bases and J lost 4, with 9 bases in between. This CDR3 reads CASSPDGFYGYTF. In DNA form, the CDR3 reads TGTGCCAGCTCACCCGACGGTTTCTATGGCTACACCTTC.

V is TRBV7-9 and J is TRBJ2-1; tentatively, D is TRBD1 (6 bases). Trimming pared 5 bases from V and 10 bases from J, leaving 15 bases between. Looked up from germline, CDR1 is SEHNR and CDR2 is FQNEAQ (reference sequence). CDR3 size: 13 residues. The CDR3 DNA follows: TGTGCCAGCAGCCAACCCACAGGGAAAGAGCAGTTCTTC. Amino acid sequence: CASSQPTGKEQFF. Looking up the rest from reference TRBV7-9 and TRBJ2-1 gives the full variable domain: DTGVSQNPRHKITKRGQNVTFRCDPISEHNRLYWYRQTLGQGPEFLTYFQNEAQLEKSRLLSDRFSAERPKGSFSTLEIQRTEQGDSAMYLCASSQPTGKEQFFGPGTRLTVL.

This clonotype occurred a few times. The genes are TRBV15 and TRBJ2-1; D gene ambiguous. CDR1 and CDR2 (germline): LNHNV, YYDKDF (reference sequence). Trimming cost V 0 bases and J 3 bases, with 6 bases left between them. There are 14 residues in the CDR3. CDR3 sequence (DNA): TGTGCCACCAGCAGAGATCTGTTCTACAATGAGCAGTTCTTC. It codes for CATSRDLFYNEQFF.

The rearrangement links TRBV20-1 to TRBJ2-1; no firm D call. Germline CDR1 and CDR2: DFQATT and SNEGSKA (reference sequence). V gave up 6 bases and J gave up 8 bases, with 8 bases separating them. The CDR3 totals 10 residues. CDR3 coding DNA: TGCAGTGCCCCGTGGGATGAGCAGTTCTTC. Encoded protein: CSAPWDEQFF.

The chain recombines TRBV15 with TRBJ1-5, with 8 bases identical to TRBD1. CDR3 length: 16 residues. V was pared by 0 bases and J by 6 bases, with 7 bases of the junction left unmatched. CDR1 is LNHNV and CDR2 is YYDKDF in the germline V gene (reference sequence). The CDR3 reads CATSRDRTGGGQPQHF. The DNA for the CDR3 is TGTGCCACCAGCAGAGATCGCACAGGGGGAGGTCAGCCCCAGCATTTT. Full variable domain (outside the CDR3, taken from reference TRBV15 and TRBJ1-5): DAMVIQNPRYQVTQFGKPVTLSCSQTLNHNVMYWYQQKSSQAPKLLFHYYDKDFNNEADTPDNFQSRRPNTSFCFLDIRSPGLGDTAMYLCATSRDRTGGGQPQHFGDGTRLSIL.

The J gene is TRBJ2-3, the V gene TRBV24-1, with D perhaps assigned TRBD1 or TRBD2 (5 bases each). V dropped 5 bases and J dropped 2 bases, with 13 bases sitting between them. This CDR3 contains 15 residues. The germline V gene encodes CDR1 KGHDR and CDR2 SFDVKD. The CDR3 spells CATSAGRGTTDTQYF. CDR3 DNA: TGTGCCACCAGTGCGGGGAGAGGGACCACAGATACGCAGTATTTT.

This clonotype was seen only a few times. The chain combines TRBV4-1 with TRBJ1-1; tentative D call: TRBD1 (5 bases). CDR3 length: 14 amino acids. Germline lookup yields CDR1 MGHRA and CDR2 YSYEKL. V was trimmed by 3 bases and J by 3 bases, leaving 11 bases between them. The DNA for the CDR3 is TGCGCCAGCAGCCAGGGGCTGGCGGACACTGAAGCTTTCTTT. This translates into CASSQGLADTEAFF.

The chain uses TRBV2 and TRBJ2-7; D is undetermined. The CDR3 sequence is 13 residues long. Trimming cost V 6 bases and J 0 bases, with 9 bases left between them. Germline lookup yields CDR1 SNHLY and CDR2 FYNNEI. The CDR3 DNA sequence: TGTGCCAGCAGGGGGATGGCCTCCTACGAGCAGTACTTC. It codes for CASRGMASYEQYF.

This clonotype was seen at least ten times. The chain uses TRBV5-6 and TRBJ1-1; 7 bases line up with TRBD1. CDR1 is SGHDT and CDR2 is YYEEEE in the germline V gene. With 2 bases clipped from V and 4 bases from J, the junction kept 2 bases outside the gene matches. CDR3 length: 13 residues. The CDR3 reads CASSFNRGTEAFF. For the CDR3, the DNA is TGTGCCAGCAGCTTCAACAGGGGCACTGAAGCTTTCTTT.

This clonotype showed up just a few times. This chain joins TRBV27 and TRBJ1-2; D possibly corresponds to TRBD1 (5 bases). Germline V gene sequence: CDR1 MNHEY, CDR2 SMNVEV (reference sequence). Trimming shortened V by 3 bases and J by 5 bases, and 16 bases separated the two germline ends. The CDR3 spans 15 residues. The CDR3 nucleotides are TGTGCCAGCAGTTTTAAGGGGTTTGGGGTATATGGCTACACCTTC. Protein product: CASSFKGFGVYGYTF.

This clonotype was counted between two and nine times. The V gene is TRBV5-1, the J gene TRBJ1-5; D remains unclear. Trimming removed 0 bases from V and 5 bases from J, with 6 bases in between. CDR1 is SGHRS and CDR2 is YFSETQ in the germline V gene. This CDR3 has 13 amino acids. CDR3 DNA sequence: TGCGCCAGCAGCTTGGGATTCGATCAGCCCCAGCATTTT. Protein product: CASSLGFDQPQHF.

This clonotype appeared a few times. V usage is TRBV12-3 or TRBV12-4 and J usage is TRBJ2-4; 9 nucleotides match TRBD2. CDR3 size: 15 residues. V lost 0 bases, J lost 4 bases, and 1 base stayed unmatched. The CDR3 is CASSLASGGKNIQYF. DNA of the CDR3: TGTGCCAGCAGTTTAGCTAGCGGGGGAAAAAACATTCAGTACTTC.

This clonotype was seen more than once but under ten times. The chain has TRBV20-1 and TRBJ1-6; D not resolved. Germline V gene sequence: CDR1 DFQATT, CDR2 SNEGSKA (reference sequence). Trimming shortened V by 1 base and J by 8 bases, and 21 bases separated the two germline ends. This CDR3 has 17 residues. The CDR3 protein is CSARVHLSWKEDSPLHF. The CDR3 DNA follows: TGCAGTGCTAGAGTGCACTTAAGCTGGAAGGAGGATTCACCCCTCCACTTT.

The V and J genes are TRBV4-2 and TRBJ2-7; 7 bases agree with TRBD1. J lost 7 bases, V lost 4 bases, and 13 bases had no gene match. Germline V gene lookup returns CDR1 LGHNA and CDR2 YNFKEQ. This CDR3 is built from 15 residues. The CDR3 spells CASSLNDRDLGEQYF. DNA of the CDR3: TGTGCCAGCAGCCTCAACGACAGGGACCTGGGAGAGCAGTACTTC.